This TCR beta chain was observed in a study of T cells in Graves' hyperthyroidism and ophthalmopathy (dated by TCRdb to the late 2010s). As for the study more broadly: Peripheral blood samples were taken at the time of initial diagnosis, prior to any treatment. Prospective prediction of ophthalmopathy was tested in an independent validation cohort consisting of some 19 hyperthyroidism patients and around 16 patients who later progressed to ophthalmopathy. The paper reports TCR Vbeta CDR3 sequencing of roughly 140 peripheral blood samples: 40 to 45 ophthalmopathy, approximately 74 hyperthyroidism and around 17 progressor patients. For training and testing, the 100 or so patients in the discovery cohort were randomly divided in a 7:3 ratio. Once sampling was done, hyperthyroidism patients were given methimazole at a starting dose of 30 mg daily, whereas ophthalmopathy patients were given high-dose intravenous methylprednisolone. In addition, the study compared T-cell repertoires in thyroid tissue and in blood from roughly six Graves' hyperthyroidism patients. A discovery cohort of approximately 97 patients, fewer than 50 with Graves' ophthalmopathy and approximately 60 with stable Graves' hyperthyroidism, was used to find distinguishing TCR V-J signatures.

Moderately to severely active disease, a Clinical Activity Score of at least 3, a NOSPECS grade of at least 4, and a duration under 3 months were present in ophthalmopathy patients. Patients with uncontrolled infections, other autoimmune diseases, pregnancy or lactation were excluded. Diagnoses were established on the basis of clinical symptoms, serum thyroxine and TRAb, thyroid ultrasound, and orbital computed tomography. PBMCs were isolated from approximately 10 ml of fresh peripheral blood by Ficoll-Paque density gradient centrifugation. Trizol reagent was used to extract total RNA, and RNA quality was then checked on an Agilent 2100 Bioanalyzer. Sequences DFQATT (CDR1) and SNEGSKA (CDR2) are obtained from the germline V gene (reference sequence). V is clipped by 6 bases and J by 7 bases, and the sequence between their germline boundaries is 18 bases long. The CDR3 starts with the cysteine, ends with the phenylalanine, and has 13 residues. Left in the record is the CDR3 DNA by itself, 39 bases read in frame from the first base.

TCR beta CDR3 regions were amplified from RNA transcripts. A first-round RT-PCR of the TCR CDR3 used the HTBI primer set with the Qiagen OneStep RT-PCR kit. Libraries were constructed in a second round of multiplex PCR, after which size selection and purification were performed. Sequencing of the libraries was done on an Illumina HiSeq2000 using paired-end 100 bp reads. On the study's bioinformatics: SOAPnuke was used to process the raw data, removing reads that contained adapters or uncalled bases, had a mean Phred below 15, or lacked an exact match to the constant primer or identifier. High-quality paired reads were merged using COPE v1.2.5, and each unique nucleotide sequence was defined as a clonotype. MiTCR v1.1 was used to align the clonotypes against IMGT TRBV, TRBD and TRBJ reference segments. The analysis included only V-J combinations with a frequency above 0.0001, which together covered 99% to 99.2% of the repertoires. The TCS score was defined as the ratio of F50 (clonal expansion) to E x V (chaos), calculated using BLOSUM62-based TCRdist between CDR3 peptides within each V-J. Welch's t-statistics and random forest reduced around 520 V-J features to about 13, which were used in a naive Bayes classifier (R e1071). TCRdb reran the public reads through fastp at Q25 and MiXCR, keeping productive beta chains. Under each unique CDR3 protein, matching rows form one entry showing the most common genes and DNA. TCRdb, not the original authors, processed these V and J calls. In all, the sample holds about 520,000 distinct CDR3 sequences, and about 24% of those were seen once. The ten largest clones represent 11% of the sample.

The paper as a whole reports these results and caveats: Sample size was not statistically predetermined, and investigators were not blinded to group allocation. Most expanded thyroid clonotypes (frequency above 0.001) were also found in blood, which suggests that blood repertoires may mirror thyroid immune responses. Ophthalmopathy was separated from stable hyperthyroidism by a 13 V-J signature model, with approximately 90% sensitivity and approximately 81% specificity obtained in cross-validation and 80%/75% obtained in testing. In validation, progression to ophthalmopathy was predicted by the model with 55% to 71% sensitivity and around 75% specificity, a median of roughly six months before onset.

In regard to this clonotype: Its antigen is currently not known. Per-base qualities were not stored, and no clone one base away is much larger.

The sequence derives from a woman aged 30 to 39 with Graves' ophthalmopathy. Here the chain combines TRBV20-1 and TRBJ1-2, with the D gene uncertain. The sequenced sample was blood. The CDR3 loop reads CSASRHSSSGYTF. The DNA reads TGCAGTGCCTCACGACATTCCTCTAGTGGCTACACCTTC.